This TCR beta chain was captured by sequencing in a study of blood T cell repertoires in COVID-19. Overall study context: Whether acute or convalescent, the COVID-19 samples came from the United States, Italy and Spain. T cells, B-cell-depleted T cells, or PBMCs supplied cDNA or gDNA.

As originally analysed: Amplified reference gene primers provided the basis for estimating nucleated cell counts. Some clones are missing from TCRdb's copy, which holds only in-frame ones; the method was immunoSEQ multiplex PCR. From that table come the V and J calls and clone size; the DNA was used to work out D and trimming. The sample consists of about 120,000 clones, about nine tenths of them appearing once. Germline lookup yields CDR1 MNHEY and CDR2 SVGAGI. V lost 7 bases to trimming and J lost 6 bases, with 12 bases between them. There are 12 residues in the CDR3. J is TRBJ1-2 and V is TRBV6-5; D unresolved. The specimen was peripheral blood. This TCR was sampled from a human donor with active COVID-19. The donor label of this sample is uncertain. DNA for the CDR3: TGTGCCAGCACCGAGGGCCGGGATGGCTACACCTTC. Protein: CASTEGRDGYTF.